A single sample is the source of the 26 T cell receptor beta chains below, sequenced in a study of control samples from healthy donors and cancer patients. Method: immunoSEQ multiplex PCR; TCRdb's copy keeps in-frame clones and lacks some. This sample has over 200,000 clones, with around 79% found just once. The sequenced material came from PBMCs. The receptors shown here come from a woman in her fifties or sixties with lung cancer.

The genes are TRBV7-2 and TRBJ2-7; D perhaps matches TRBD1 (5 bases). The germline gives CDR1 SGHTA, CDR2 FQGNSA. This CDR3 is 13 amino acids long. Trimming removed 6 bases at V and 3 bases at J, with 12 bases between. The CDR3 nucleotides read TGTGCCAGCAGACCGGACACCCGCTACGAGCAGTACTTC. Translation gives CASRPDTRYEQYF.

The genes are TRBV2 and TRBJ2-7; D is perhaps TRBD2 (5 bases). This CDR3 contains 15 residues. CDR1 and CDR2 (germline): SNHLY, FYNNEI. V was cut by 5 bases and J by 4 bases, with 18 bases left in between. The CDR3: CASSIARGKGYEQYF. DNA for the CDR3: TGTGCCAGCAGTATCGCCCGGGGAAAAGGGTACGAGCAGTACTTC.

On this clone itself: The junction does not match germline at one end; this may be a read error. This rearrangement joins TRBV7-7 to TRBJ2-1, with TRBD2 matching 8 bases. CDR1 is SSHAT and CDR2 is FNYEAQ in the germline V gene (reference sequence). The CDR3 has 16 amino acids. The CDR3 here is CASSPQPGLGGNEQFF. The CDR3 DNA reads TGTGCTAGCAGCCCCCAACCGGGACTAGGGGGCAATGAGCAGTTCTTC.

V gene TRBV30 combines with J gene TRBJ1-5; D uncertain. Germline CDR1 reads GTSNPN; CDR2 reads SVGIG (reference sequence). Between the trimmed V and J ends, which lost 2 bases and 2 bases, there was a span of 7 bases. The CDR3 loop spans 13 amino acids. CDR3 region: CAWSHWGNQPQHF. In DNA form, the CDR3 reads TGTGCCTGGAGTCACTGGGGCAATCAGCCCCAGCATTTT.

This clone was counted a few times. In the same sample, other DNA sequences code for this CDR3. V and J are TRBV12-5 and TRBJ1-4; D is uncertain. The CDR3 contains 15 residues. The germline V gene has CDR1 LGHNT and CDR2 FRNRAP. V lost 3 bases, J lost 7 bases, and 15 bases lay in between. The CDR3 sequence: CASGFQNYNGEKLFF. The DNA of the CDR3 is TGTGCTAGTGGTTTCCAGAATTATAACGGTGAAAAACTGTTTTTT.

The gene calls are TRBV5-1 and TRBJ1-1, with D unresolved. Per germline, CDR1 SGHRS and CDR2 YFSETQ. Deletions cut 4 bases from V and 3 bases from J, with 10 bases between. This CDR3 contains 13 residues. CDR3 residues: CASSTDWDTEAFF. CDR3 sequence (DNA): TGCGCCAGCAGCACCGACTGGGACACTGAAGCTTTCTTT.

This sequence joins TRBV27 and TRBJ2-3; D might be TRBD2 (6 bases). V shed 6 bases and J shed 0 bases, with 22 bases lying between them. Germline CDR1 MNHEY, CDR2 SMNVEV (reference sequence). This CDR3 comprises 18 residues. CDR3: CASRPSLLSGPSTDTQYF. CDR3 nucleotide sequence: TGTGCCAGCAGGCCATCGCTACTTAGCGGACCTAGCACAGATACGCAGTATTTT.

The chain carries TRBV5-8 and TRBJ2-7; D is undetermined. The CDR3 is 11 amino acids. Germline lookup yields CDR1 SGHTS and CDR2 YDEGEE. The V end lost 2 bases, the J end lost 6 bases, and 6 bases lay between the germline ends. The CDR3 loop is CASSFYGEQYF. The CDR3, as DNA: TGTGCCAGCAGCTTTTACGGCGAGCAGTACTTC. The variable domain in full, with the rest retrieved from reference TRBV5-8 and TRBJ2-7, is EAGVTQSPTHLIKTRGQQATLRCSPISGHTSVYWYQQALGLGLQFLLWYDEGEERNRGNFPPRFSGRQFPNYSSELNVNALELEDSALYLCASSFYGEQYFGPGTRLTVT.

This chain joins TRBV6-5 and TRBJ1-2, with D possibly being TRBD1 (6 bases). Trimming removed 4 bases from V and 7 bases from J, with 13 bases in between. Germline loops: CDR1 MNHEY, CDR2 SVGAGI. The CDR3 has 13 amino acids. The CDR3 nucleotides read TGTGCCAGCAGTTGGCAGGGGAGGGGTGGCTACACCTTC. Translation gives CASSWQGRGGYTF.

V usage is TRBV28 and J usage is TRBJ1-4, with TRBD1 as a possible D gene (6 bases). CDR3 length equals 13 residues. Per germline, CDR1 MDHEN and CDR2 SYDVKM. The germline V and J ends were trimmed by 5 bases and 8 bases, with 12 bases remaining between them. The CDR3: CASSPQGREKLFF. CDR3 bases: TGTGCCAGCAGTCCACAGGGTCGGGAAAAACTGTTTTTT.

This sequence joins TRBV7-9 and TRBJ1-6; no clear D. V shed 1 base and J shed 12 bases, with 10 bases lying between them. CDR1 is SEHNR and CDR2 is FQNEAQ in the germline V gene (reference sequence). The length of the CDR3 is 13 residues. The CDR3 here is CASSLDQVLPLHF. The CDR3, as DNA: TGTGCCAGCAGCTTAGACCAGGTGCTACCCCTCCACTTT.

This clone was seen only a few times. The CDR3, as DNA: TGTGCCAGCAGTTTAACTAGCGGGGCAAACTACGAGCAGTACTTC. This encodes CASSLTSGANYEQYF. The rearrangement joins TRBV6-6 to TRBJ2-7, with 10 bases identical to TRBD2. Germline V gives CDR1 MNHNY, CDR2 SVGAGI (reference sequence). The CDR3 contains 15 residues. V lost 4 bases to trimming and J lost 3 bases; unmatched junction nucleotides: 6.

The chain links TRBV5-4 to TRBJ2-3; 7 nucleotides line up with TRBD1. The J segment lost 4 bases and the V segment lost 4 bases, leaving 3 bases of the junction unmatched. Germline CDR1 SGHNT, CDR2 YYREEE (reference sequence). The length of the CDR3 is 13 residues. CDR3 DNA sequence: TGTGCCAGCAGCATACAGGGGTCAGATACGCAGTATTTT. Its translation: CASSIQGSDTQYF.

The chain has TRBV28 and TRBJ2-1; the match to TRBD2 covers 15 bases. Per the germline V gene, CDR1 is MDHEN and CDR2 is SYDVKM. The CDR3 is 18 amino acids. J lost 0 bases, V lost 8 bases, and 8 bases had no gene match. The CDR3 is CASLGLAGGRSSYNEQFF. The CDR3 DNA is TGTGCCAGCTTGGGACTAGCGGGAGGTCGTAGCTCCTACAATGAGCAGTTCTTC. Drawing the rest from reference TRBV28 and TRBJ2-1, the complete variable domain is DVKVTQSSRYLVKRTGEKVFLECVQDMDHENMFWYRQDPGLGLRLIYFSYDVKMKEKGDIPEGYSVSREKKERFSLILESASTNQTSMYLCASLGLAGGRSSYNEQFFGPGTRLTVL.

The chain combines TRBV5-8 with TRBJ1-5; a possible D gene is TRBD1 (5 bases). The V gene's germline CDR1 is SGHTS and CDR2 YDEGEE. Trimming removed 2 bases from V and 7 bases from J, with 16 bases in between. This CDR3 has 15 amino acids. The CDR3 is CASSFPGLLGQPQHF. CDR3 bases: TGTGCCAGCAGCTTTCCAGGGCTTTTAGGGCAGCCCCAGCATTTT. Together with reference TRBV5-8 and TRBJ1-5, the CDR3 gives the full variable domain: EAGVTQSPTHLIKTRGQQATLRCSPISGHTSVYWYQQALGLGLQFLLWYDEGEERNRGNFPPRFSGRQFPNYSSELNVNALELEDSALYLCASSFPGLLGQPQHFGDGTRLSIL.

The CDR3 nucleotides read TGCAGCGTTGAAGGGGGGGCGAACACCGGGGAGCTGTTTTTT. Translated, it gives CSVEGGANTGELFF. This sequence joins TRBV29-1 and TRBJ2-2; weak D call: TRBD2 (6 bases). Trimming removed 1 base from V and 0 bases from J, with 6 bases in between. The CDR3 consists of 14 residues. The germline gives CDR1 SQVTM, CDR2 ANQGSEA.

The chain couples TRBV2 to TRBJ1-1; perhaps TRBD1 as D (6 bases). V was shortened by 6 bases and J by 2 bases, with 16 bases between the two germline ends. The CDR3 totals 15 residues. Germline V gene data show CDR1 as SNHLY and CDR2 as FYNNEI. CDR3 in amino acids: CASRPPSGVNTEAFF. In DNA, the CDR3 is TGTGCCAGCAGGCCACCTTCAGGGGTAAACACTGAAGCTTTCTTT. Together with reference TRBV2 and TRBJ1-1, the CDR3 gives the full variable domain: EPEVTQTPSHQVTQMGQEVILRCVPISNHLYFYWYRQILGQKVEFLVSFYNNEISEKSEIFDDQFSVERPDGSNFTLKIRSTKLEDSAMYFCASRPPSGVNTEAFFGQGTRLTVV.

This clone showed up just a few times. The rearrangement joins TRBV28 to TRBJ1-1, with a tentative D call TRBD1 (5 bases). The CDR3 length is 13 residues. Germline V gene lookup returns CDR1 MDHEN and CDR2 SYDVKM. V gave up 3 bases and J gave up 3 bases, with 8 bases separating them. This CDR3 reads CASSFRGHTEAFF. The DNA of the CDR3 is TGTGCCAGCAGTTTTCGGGGACACACTGAAGCTTTCTTT.

V and J are TRBV2 and TRBJ2-7; D is tentatively TRBD1 or TRBD2 (5 bases each). The CDR3 loop spans 13 amino acids. The ends were cut back, 10 bases at V and 6 bases at J, with 19 bases in the middle. Per the germline V gene, CDR1 is SNHLY and CDR2 is FYNNEI. CDR3 nucleotides: TGTGCCATCACGGGACCCGGTCGTGGCGAGCAGTACTTC. Translation: CAITGPGRGEQYF.

The V and J genes are TRBV5-1 and TRBJ1-1; no reliable D call. Trimming removed 0 bases from V and 0 bases from J, with 12 bases in between. This CDR3 region has 16 residues. Looked up from germline, CDR1 is SGHRS and CDR2 is YFSETQ. The CDR3 here is CASSLAADGMNTEAFF. The CDR3 DNA is TGCGCCAGCAGCTTGGCCGCTGACGGAATGAACACTGAAGCTTTCTTT.

V gene TRBV6-5 combines with J gene TRBJ1-2; D is unresolved. Trimming shortened V by 6 bases and J by 2 bases, and 10 bases separated the two germline ends. There are 13 residues in the CDR3. The germline gives CDR1 MNHEY, CDR2 SVGAGI. The CDR3 spells CASSPIDNYGYTF. The CDR3 region has the DNA TGTGCCAGCAGCCCCATTGACAACTATGGCTACACCTTC.

The V call is TRBV27, the J call TRBJ2-7; D possibly corresponds to TRBD2 (6 bases). Germline V gene data show CDR1 as MNHEY and CDR2 as SMNVEV (reference sequence). V was pared by 6 bases and J by 7 bases, with 16 bases between. The CDR3 consists of 13 residues. The CDR3 nucleotides are TGTGCCAGCAGCCATGACAGTCGGGGGGAGCAGTACTTC. Translated: CASSHDSRGEQYF.

The chain recombines TRBV10-1 with TRBJ2-7; D perhaps matches TRBD2 (6 bases). V was pared by 4 bases and J by 6 bases, with 22 bases between. Germline CDR1 is WNHNN and CDR2 is SYGVQD (reference sequence). This CDR3 is 16 amino acids long. For the CDR3, the DNA is TGCGCCAGCAGTGGGAATTTTCTCGGGACGCGGGGCGAGCAGTACTTC. Its translation: CASSGNFLGTRGEQYF.

This chain links TRBV2 with TRBJ1-3; no definite D call. V dropped 4 bases and J dropped 0 bases, with 7 bases sitting between them. Germline CDR1 and CDR2: SNHLY and FYNNEI. The CDR3 is 14 amino acids. The chain's CDR3 is CASSVWSSGNTIYF. CDR3 DNA sequence: TGTGCCAGCAGTGTTTGGAGCTCTGGAAACACCATATATTTT.

V gene TRBV5-1 combines with J gene TRBJ2-1; TRBD2 is a possible D gene (6 bases). CDR1 SGHRS and CDR2 YFSETQ come from the germline V gene. Deletions cut 4 bases from V and 0 bases from J, with 17 bases between. The CDR3 covers 17 residues. The CDR3 nucleotides read TGCGCCAGCAGCCTCGGGACTCGCTCGAGCTCCTACAATGAGCAGTTCTTC. Translated: CASSLGTRSSSYNEQFF.

CDR3: CASSPSGIEQYF. CDR3 nucleotides: TGTGCCAGCTCACCATCAGGCATAGAGCAGTACTTC. The V gene is TRBV18, the J gene TRBJ2-7; D gene ambiguous. CDR1 is KGHSH and CDR2 is LQKENI in the germline V gene. The V and J ends lost 2 bases and 7 bases respectively, with 9 bases between them. This CDR3 spans 12 amino acids.